The next 16 T cell receptor beta chains were all read from a single sample in a study of CXCR3-negative and CXCR3-positive naive CD8 T cells. Study-wide results and caveats: CXCR3-positive naive cells had more hydrophobic TRB CDR3s than CXCR3-negative naive cells.

UMI-labeled 5' RACE yielded the TRB cDNA libraries. From the 5' RACE reads, TCRdb lists one entry per CDR3 protein and no DNA. The clone table shows 84,000 or so distinct CDR3 sequences, with the ten largest holding less than 0.6%. These receptors lack a known antigen. The source material was naive CXCR3+ CD8+ T cells from blood. Stated subset: CD45RO-CCR7+CD27+CD95- naive CD8+ T cells expressing CXCR3 (TNR3+). All receptors come from a human donor in good health. Some clones in this sample may be carry-over from other donors' samples.

This chain links TRBV21-1 with TRBJ1-1; TCRdb proposes TRBD1, but this gene call is untestable without DNA. TRBV21-1 counts as a pseudogene. CDR3 size: 13 residues. CDR3 region: CAVGPILPPEAFF.

This chain connects TRBV12-3 or TRBV12-4 to TRBJ2-3; checking the TCRdb D call of TRBD2 is not possible without DNA. The CDR3 loop spans 16 amino acids. The chain's CDR3 is CASTPGTSGITDTQYF.

The chain carries TRBV6-4 and TRBJ1-1; TCRdb's D call of TRBD1 is untestable without DNA. CDR1 is MRHNA and CDR2 is SNTAGT in the germline V gene. This CDR3 has 14 residues. CDR3 sequence reads: CATPPGQGGRAAFF.

The genes are TRBV29-1 and TRBJ1-1; TCRdb indicates TRBD1, and absent DNA this call remains unverified. From germline, CDR1 is SQVTM and CDR2 ANQGSEA. This CDR3 has 18 residues. The CDR3 loop reads CSVEDSTGVGYRDTEAFF.

The CDR3 reads CASSYGIGQGAHVTGHFF. The chain employs TRBV6-2 or TRBV6-3 and TRBJ2-1; no DNA is available, so the TRBD1 call from TCRdb remains unchecked. The CDR3 is 18 amino acids. Germline values: CDR1 MNHEY, CDR2 SVGEGT.

The chain uses TRBV9 and TRBJ2-3; the D call from TCRdb, TRBD2, cannot be confirmed without DNA. The CDR3 is 14 amino acids. Germline lookup yields CDR1 SGDLS and CDR2 YYNGEE. The CDR3 sequence is CASALQLGSDTQYF.

This sequence joins TRBV5-1 and TRBJ2-5; the TCRdb D gene call, TRBD1, has no DNA to confirm it. Per the germline V gene, CDR1 is SGHRS and CDR2 is YFSETQ. The CDR3 sequence is 15 residues long. CDR3 amino acids: CASSWTGSTPETQYF.

The chain has TRBV14 and TRBJ2-3; checking the TCRdb D call of TRBD2 is not possible without DNA. The CDR3 is made up of 15 amino acids. The germline gives CDR1 SGHDN, CDR2 FVKESK. The chain's CDR3 is CASSPALAWGDTQYF.

The chain links TRBV5-1 to TRBJ2-1; TCRdb selects TRBD2, and the lack of DNA leaves this call unchecked. This CDR3 comprises 17 residues. Germline lookup yields CDR1 SGHRS and CDR2 YFSETQ. The CDR3: CASGGEPGLAGDNEQFF.

This chain connects TRBV28 to TRBJ2-5; TCRdb's D call, TRBD2, is unchecked because there is no DNA. The V gene's germline CDR1 is MDHEN and CDR2 SYDVKM. CDR3 length equals 14 residues. The CDR3 protein is CASSLAEGQETQYF. The full variable domain, with the rest looked up from reference TRBV28 and TRBJ2-5, is DVKVTQSSRYLVKRTGEKVFLECVQDMDHENMFWYRQDPGLGLRLIYFSYDVKMKEKGDIPEGYSVSREKKERFSLILESASTNQTSMYLCASSLAEGQETQYFGPGTRLLVL.

V is TRBV7-2 and J is TRBJ2-7; TCRdb's D call, TRBD1, is unchecked because there is no DNA. The CDR3 extends over 13 amino acids. Germline V gene sequence: CDR1 SGHTA, CDR2 FQGNSA. This chain's CDR3 is CASSWTGVYEQYF.

The J gene is TRBJ2-1, the V gene TRBV4-3; TCRdb names TRBD2, which stays unverified in the absence of DNA. In germline, CDR1 is LGHNA, CDR2 YSLEER. The CDR3 runs to 17 residues. The CDR3 region is CASSQDGVDGGDNEQFF.

The rearrangement joins TRBV12-3 or TRBV12-4 to TRBJ2-7. This CDR3 has 11 residues. The chain's CDR3 is CASSLGLEQYF.

The chain carries TRBV9 and TRBJ1-1; no DNA is available, so the TRBD1 call from TCRdb remains unchecked. The CDR3 contains 13 residues. Germline V gives CDR1 SGDLS, CDR2 YYNGEE. The CDR3 region is CASSSPGRLEAFF.

The chain uses TRBV5-1 and TRBJ1-5; TCRdb's D gene call, TRBD1, goes unchecked for lack of DNA. This CDR3 has 14 residues. Germline CDR1 is SGHRS and CDR2 is YFSETQ. CDR3: CASSLSSGDQPQHF.

The J gene is TRBJ2-7, the V gene TRBV4-3; the TRBD2 assignment by TCRdb is unverifiable without DNA. This CDR3 spans 14 amino acids. In germline, CDR1 is LGHNA, CDR2 YSLEER. The chain's CDR3 is CASSQDRGGYEQYF.